What follows describes a single T cell receptor (beta chain). Its antigen is currently unknown. This sample was included in a study of Tregs in tolerant kidney transplant recipients. About the study: Mixed chimerism was transient after nonmyeloablative marrow transplants from related graft donors. Study results and caveats: Some patients' samples used different primers over time, so nucleotide sequences weren't comparable. The most relevant donor-specific Treg TCRbeta repertoire apparently came from expansion with activated donor B cells. Few patients were studied, so findings need validation in larger groups.

Trimming took 1 base from V and 10 from J; bases not matched to a gene: 5. The length of the CDR3 is 14 residues. Germline V lookup: CDR1 SGHTA, CDR2 FQGNSA. Profiled with immunoSEQ multiplex PCR; TCRdb holds only in-frame clones, not every one. The sample yields approximately 15,000 clones, roughly 50% seen once. FACS sorting followed a roughly six-day coculture of CFSE-labeled recipient PBMCs with irradiated graft donor PBMCs. This sequence was found in a human patient who received a combined kidney and bone marrow transplant. The V gene is TRBV7-2, the J gene TRBJ2-1; 9 bases align to TRBD2. This specimen was CD4+ T cells from blood cultured with allogeneic cells, taken before the transplant. CDR3 loop: CASSLGAGGGEQFF. In DNA, the CDR3 is TGTGCCAGCAGCTTAGGCGCGGGAGGGGGGGAGCAGTTCTTC.